These T cell receptor beta chains were read from a single sample in a study of CD8+CD57+ T cells in acquired aplastic anemia. A single record per CDR3 protein comes from TCRdb applying MiXCR to the reads. The repertoire has about 70,000 distinct CDR3 sequences, 54% of them found once; the top ten carry approximately 8.6%. The sequenced sample was sorted CD4+, CD8+, or CD8+CD57+ T cells (not recorded which) from PBMCs. The receptors here all came from a human donor in good health, serving as a control. The CDR3 runs from the conserved cysteine through the conserved F or W. A D gene is named only where the DNA matches it firmly. Rows may omit the clone size; those that give it use once, few, many or a size class.

size: NA
D: TRBD1
J: TRBJ1-1
V: TRBV10-3
DNA: TGTGCCATCACCCCAGGGGGGAGCACTGAAGCTTTCTTT
CDR3: CAITPGGSTEAFF

size: NA
D: NA
J: TRBJ1-2
V: TRBV5-3
DNA: TGTGCCAGCAGCCGAGCGGCCGGCTACACCTTC
CDR3: CASSRAAGYTF

size: few
D: TRBD2
J: TRBJ2-7
V: TRBV7-2
DNA: TGTGCCAGCACTAGCGGGCCCGGTTACGAGCAGTACTTC
CDR3: CASTSGPGYEQYF

size: NA
D: NA
J: TRBJ2-1
V: TRBV29-1
DNA: TGCAGCGCGCAGGTATACAATGAGCAGTTCTTC
CDR3: CSAQVYNEQFF

size: medium-sized
D: NA
J: TRBJ1-2
V: TRBV29-1
DNA: TGCAGCGTTGAGGACAGCAAGAACGCCTTGGGGAGTGGCTACACCTTC
CDR3: CSVEDSKNALGSGYTF

size: few
D: TRBD1
J: TRBJ1-4
V: TRBV11-1
DNA: TGTGCCAGCAGCGAGGACAGGGGGCGATTTAGTGAAAAACTGTTTTTT
CDR3: CASSEDRGRFSEKLFF

size: NA
D: NA
J: TRBJ2-1
V: TRBV25-1
DNA: TGTGCCAGCAGTCCGTCCCGGGACATTTACTATGAGCAGTTCTTC
CDR3: CASSPSRDIYYEQFF

size: many
D: NA
J: TRBJ1-2
V: TRBV6-5
DNA: TGTGCCAGCAGTTACTCGAGAGGGTCGGTTGGCTACACCTTC
CDR3: CASSYSRGSVGYTF

size: many
D: NA
J: TRBJ2-1
V: TRBV4-1
DNA: TGCGCCAGCAGCCACCAGGAGCTCGGCAATGAGCAGTTCTTC
CDR3: CASSHQELGNEQFF

size: many
D: NA
J: TRBJ2-1
V: TRBV6-5
DNA: TGTGCCAGCAGCTCCAACATCAATGAGCAGTTCTTC
CDR3: CASSSNINEQFF

size: NA
D: NA
J: TRBJ2-5
V: TRBV7-9
DNA: TGTGCCAGCAGCCATCAGCGGTTGGAGACCCAGTACTTC
CDR3: CASSHQRLETQYF

size: NA
D: TRBD2
J: TRBJ2-5
V: TRBV20-1
DNA: TGCAGTGCTAGAGTCTCCGGGGGGGCGGAAGAGACCCAGTACTTC
CDR3: CSARVSGGAEETQYF

size: NA
D: TRBD1
J: TRBJ2-2
V: TRBV30
DNA: TGTGCCTGGACATGGGGACAGAGGAACACCGGGGAGCTGTTTTTT
CDR3: CAWTWGQRNTGELFF

size: many
D: NA
J: TRBJ2-5
V: TRBV20-1
DNA: TGCAGTGCTAGTCGGGTCGACAACGTGGAGACCCAGTACTTC
CDR3: CSASRVDNVETQYF

size: NA
D: TRBD1
J: TRBJ1-5
V: TRBV2
DNA: TGTGCCAGCAGATTTCAGGGGGCCCAGCCCCAGCATTTT
CDR3: CASRFQGAQPQHF

size: NA
D: TRBD1
J: TRBJ2-7
V: TRBV9
DNA: TGTGCCAGCAGCCAAGATACAGGGGGGTACGAGCAGTACTTC
CDR3: CASSQDTGGYEQYF

size: many
D: NA
J: TRBJ1-2
V: TRBV2
DNA: TGTGCCAGCAGTGAAGCAGGAGAGATTAACTATGGCTACACCTTC
CDR3: CASSEAGEINYGYTF

size: NA
D: TRBD1
J: TRBJ1-2
V: TRBV9
DNA: TGTGCCAGCAGCCACCGACAGGGCTATGGCTACACCTTC
CDR3: CASSHRQGYGYTF

size: NA
D: NA
J: TRBJ2-3
V: TRBV20-1
DNA: TGCAGTGCTAGTCCTTACGATACGCAGTATTTT
CDR3: CSASPYDTQYF

size: NA
D: NA
J: TRBJ1-1
V: TRBV19
DNA: TGTGCCAGTAGTCCACGACAGGAGATGAACACTGAAGCTTTCTTT
CDR3: CASSPRQEMNTEAFF

size: NA
D: NA
J: TRBJ1-2
V: TRBV15
DNA: TGTGCCACCAGCAGAGACCCGGCGGACTATGGCTACACCTTC
CDR3: CATSRDPADYGYTF

size: NA
D: NA
J: TRBJ1-2
V: TRBV7-8
DNA: TGTGCCAGCAGCACCCGAAGCGGCAGGGATTATTTGGTCGGCTACACCTTC
CDR3: CASSTRSGRDYLVGYTF

size: NA
D: TRBD2
J: TRBJ2-7
V: TRBV2
DNA: TGTGCCAGCAGTCGTACTAGCGGGGAAGGCGAGCAGTACTTC
CDR3: CASSRTSGEGEQYF

size: medium-sized
D: NA
J: TRBJ1-1
V: TRBV19
DNA: TGTGCCAGTAGTGTATGGGGGGAAGCTTTCTTT
CDR3: CASSVWGEAFF

size: many
D: NA
J: TRBJ2-1
V: TRBV19
DNA: TGTGCCAGTAGTATAGGAGGGACTCCGGGGTACAATGAGCAGTTCTTC
CDR3: CASSIGGTPGYNEQFF

size: NA
D: NA
J: TRBJ1-5
V: TRBV7-8
DNA: TGTGCCAGCAGCTTATCGTCGGGAAATCAGCCCCAGCATTTT
CDR3: CASSLSSGNQPQHF

size: many
D: NA
J: TRBJ2-2
V: TRBV7-9
DNA: TGTGCCAGCAGCTTATCCACAGGAAGTGCCGGGGAGCTGTTTTTT
CDR3: CASSLSTGSAGELFF

size: NA
D: NA
J: TRBJ1-6
V: TRBV19
DNA: TGTGCCAGTAGCTACCCGGGCCTACCAAATTCACCCCTCCACTTT
CDR3: CASSYPGLPNSPLHF

size: many
D: TRBD1
J: TRBJ2-7
V: TRBV5-1
DNA: TGCGCCAGCAGCACCGACAGGGCCACCTACGAGCAGTACTTC
CDR3: CASSTDRATYEQYF

size: NA
D: NA
J: TRBJ1-5
V: TRBV12-3/TRBV12-4
DNA: TGTGCCAGCAGGGCCCCGGGGGGACATCAGCCCCAGCATTTT
CDR3: CASRAPGGHQPQHF

size: few
D: TRBD2
J: TRBJ2-3
V: TRBV27
DNA: TGTGCCAGCAGTTTATCTCTAGTTCCTAGCGGGGGCCTCACAGATACGCAGTATTTT
CDR3: CASSLSLVPSGGLTDTQYF

size: NA
D: TRBD1
J: TRBJ1-5
V: TRBV30
DNA: TGTGCCGCCTCCGAGGGGGCCGGCAATCAGCCCCAGCATTTT
CDR3: CAASEGAGNQPQHF

size: NA
D: NA
J: TRBJ1-6
V: TRBV7-9
DNA: TGTGCCAGCAGCCGTTCGGGGTATAATTCACCCCTCCACTTT
CDR3: CASSRSGYNSPLHF

size: many
D: NA
J: TRBJ1-5
V: TRBV20-1
DNA: TGCAGTGCTAGAGATCGAGGGGTAAGCAATCAGCCCCAGCATTTT
CDR3: CSARDRGVSNQPQHF

size: many
D: TRBD1
J: TRBJ1-6
V: TRBV6-2/TRBV6-3
DNA: TGTGCCAGCAGTTACGGGACAGGAGGGACACCCCTCCACTTT
CDR3: CASSYGTGGTPLHF

size: many
D: NA
J: TRBJ1-5
V: TRBV7-2
DNA: TGTGCCAGCAGCTTAGAAGGAAGCAATCAGCCCCAGCATTTT
CDR3: CASSLEGSNQPQHF

size: many
D: NA
J: TRBJ2-7
V: TRBV5-6
DNA: TGTGCCAGCAGCTTGGGACTGCTGTCCTACGAGCAGTACTTC
CDR3: CASSLGLLSYEQYF

size: NA
D: NA
J: TRBJ1-2
V: TRBV29-1
DNA: TGCAGCGTGAATGACGGAGTCTATGGCTACACCTTC
CDR3: CSVNDGVYGYTF

size: NA
D: TRBD1
J: TRBJ1-2
V: TRBV5-6
DNA: TGTGCCAGCAGCTCAACGACAGGGGGCCAGGGCTACACCTTC
CDR3: CASSSTTGGQGYTF

size: NA
D: NA
J: TRBJ1-6
V: TRBV7-8
DNA: TGTGCCAGCAGCCCCAGGACACTCAATTCACCCCTCCACTTT
CDR3: CASSPRTLNSPLHF

size: NA
D: TRBD1
J: TRBJ1-3
V: TRBV29-1
DNA: TGCAGCGTTACCCGGGACAGGAGCCACACCATATATTTT
CDR3: CSVTRDRSHTIYF

size: NA
D: NA
J: TRBJ2-5
V: TRBV2
DNA: TGTGCCAGCAGTGAGGGAGTCACCACCGAGACCCAGTACTTC
CDR3: CASSEGVTTETQYF

size: few
D: NA
J: TRBJ2-7
V: TRBV19
DNA: TGTGCCAGCAGCTTAAGCAAGTCGGGCGAGCAGTACTTC
CDR3: CASSLSKSGEQYF

size: many
D: TRBD1
J: TRBJ1-1
V: TRBV20-1
DNA: TGCAGTGCCGGGGTTTTGATGACAGGGGGACCCGAAGCTTTCTTT
CDR3: CSAGVLMTGGPEAFF

size: NA
D: TRBD1
J: TRBJ1-5
V: TRBV7-9
DNA: TGTGCCAGCAGCACGACAGGGGATGGTCTGCCCCAGCATTTT
CDR3: CASSTTGDGLPQHF

size: NA
D: NA
J: TRBJ1-2
V: TRBV25-1
DNA: TGTGCCAGCCGCGTGAACGAGGGCGACTATGGCTACACCTTC
CDR3: CASRVNEGDYGYTF

size: many
D: NA
J: TRBJ1-1
V: TRBV6-2/TRBV6-3
DNA: TGTGCCAGCAGTACCGGGACGGAAGGCAGTGAAGCTTTCTTT
CDR3: CASSTGTEGSEAFF

size: NA
D: NA
J: TRBJ2-1
V: TRBV9
DNA: TGTGCCAGCAGCGTAGCGGGGGACCTCTACGATGAGCAGTTCTTC
CDR3: CASSVAGDLYDEQFF

size: NA
D: TRBD1
J: TRBJ2-7
V: TRBV6-5
DNA: TGTGCCAGCAGTTGGGACAGGACCTCCTACGAGCAGTACTTC
CDR3: CASSWDRTSYEQYF

size: once
D: NA
J: TRBJ2-2
V: TRBV29-1
DNA: TGCAGCTTTTGGACTGAGAACACCGGGGAGCTGTTTTTT
CDR3: CSFWTENTGELFF

size: once
D: NA
J: TRBJ1-2
V: TRBV19
DNA: TGTGCCAGTATGGGGGGAAGCTATGGCTACACCTTC
CDR3: CASMGGSYGYTF

size: NA
D: NA
J: TRBJ1-6
V: TRBV12-3/TRBV12-4
DNA: TGTGCCAGCAAGGACAGTTATAATTCACCCCTCCACTTT
CDR3: CASKDSYNSPLHF

size: NA
D: TRBD2
J: TRBJ2-7
V: TRBV24-1
DNA: TGTGCCACCAGTGACCCCTCAGCGGGGAACGAGCAGTACTTC
CDR3: CATSDPSAGNEQYF